A single sample gave rise to the 24 T cell receptor beta chains below, sequenced in a study of blood T cell repertoires in COVID-19. Only in-frame clones appear in the TCRdb table, and some are missing; sequencing was by immunoSEQ multiplex PCR. In the table there are about 57,000 clones, approximately 81% of which are singletons. The material sequenced was PBMCs or T cells enriched from blood (not recorded which). The source is a woman in her thirties or forties with acute COVID-19.

This rearrangement joins TRBV4-1 to TRBJ1-5; 12 bases are shared with TRBD1. V shed 2 bases, J shed 5 bases, and the junction held 7 bases outside the gene matches. Germline V lookup: CDR1 MGHRA, CDR2 YSYEKL. The CDR3 contains 17 residues. CDR3 residues: CASSQSPGQGAYQPQHF. DNA for the CDR3: TGCGCCAGCAGCCAATCCCCGGGACAGGGGGCTTATCAGCCCCAGCATTTT.

The chain recombines TRBV5-1 with TRBJ2-5; possibly TRBD2 for D (6 bases). Germline assignment: CDR1 SGHRS and CDR2 YFSETQ. CDR3 length equals 13 residues. The germline V and J ends were trimmed by 4 bases and 2 bases, with 9 bases remaining between them. The CDR3 sequence: CASSPGVQETQYF. Here the CDR3 DNA reads TGCGCCAGCAGCCCGGGGGTGCAAGAGACCCAGTACTTC.

The chain uses TRBV9 and TRBJ2-2, with 8 bases lining up with TRBD1. Germline values: CDR1 SGDLS, CDR2 YYNGEE. Germline trimming cut 6 bases from V and 7 bases from J; bases unmatched to any gene: 11. There are 15 residues in the CDR3. The CDR3 loop reads CASNSRDRSVGELFF. CDR3 DNA: TGTGCCAGCAATTCTCGGGACAGGTCCGTCGGGGAGCTGTTTTTT.

This clone was seen only once. The rearrangement uses TRBV3-1 (or the pseudogene TRBV3-2) and TRBJ2-3; D not certain. The CDR3 runs 13 residues. V lost 3 bases, J lost 4 bases, and 8 bases lay in between. CDR1 LGHDT and CDR2 YNNKEL come from the germline V gene (reference sequence). The DNA for the CDR3 is TGTGCCAGCAGCCACGGCGGTTCAGATACGCAGTATTTT. This codes for CASSHGGSDTQYF.

This chain links TRBV28 with TRBJ2-7, with 8 bases aligning to TRBD1. Germline CDR1 MDHEN, CDR2 SYDVKM. The CDR3 totals 14 residues. J lost 3 bases, V lost 3 bases, and 4 bases had no gene match. The chain's CDR3 is CASSLVRGHYEQYF. CDR3 nucleotides: TGTGCCAGCAGTTTGGTCAGGGGGCACTACGAGCAGTACTTC.

The chain employs TRBV19 and TRBJ1-4; D might be TRBD1 (5 bases). The CDR3 is 16 residues long. Trimming removed 6 bases at V and 1 base at J, with 15 bases between. Germline V gene lookup returns CDR1 LNHDA and CDR2 SQIVND (reference sequence). CDR3 loop: CASSSGPGGTNEKLFF. CDR3 bases: TGTGCCAGTAGCTCCGGGCCGGGGGGAACTAATGAAAAACTGTTTTTT.

The gene calls are TRBV2 and TRBJ2-2, with 10 bases matching TRBD1. The CDR3 is 14 amino acids. The ends lost 8 bases at V and 4 bases at J; junction bases unmatched: 4. Germline V lookup: CDR1 SNHLY, CDR2 FYNNEI. CDR3 bases: TGTGCCAGCTGTTGGACAGGGGGCACCGGGGAGCTGTTTTTT. Amino acids: CASCWTGGTGELFF.

This chain connects TRBV3-1 (or the pseudogene TRBV3-2) to TRBJ2-5; unclear D gene. Germline V lookup: CDR1 LGHDT, CDR2 YNNKEL (reference sequence). CDR3 size: 12 residues. V was trimmed by 8 bases and J by 1 base, leaving 8 bases between them. In DNA form, the CDR3 reads TGTGCCAGCGCCACAGTCCAAGAGACCCAGTACTTC. Translation gives CASATVQETQYF.

V and J are TRBV5-6 and TRBJ2-2; D is uncertain. The CDR3 is made up of 11 amino acids. V was trimmed by 5 bases and J by 8 bases, leaving 7 bases between them. CDR1 and CDR2 (germline): SGHDT, YYEEEE. The DNA for the CDR3 is TGTGCCAGCAGTCGGTATGGGGAGCTGTTTTTT. Encoded protein: CASSRYGELFF. The variable domain in full, completed from reference TRBV5-6 and TRBJ2-2, reads DAGVTQSPTHLIKTRGQQVTLRCSPKSGHDTVSWYQQALGQGPQFIFQYYEEEERQRGNFPDRFSGHQFPNYSSELNVNALLLGDSALYLCASSRYGELFFGEGSRLTVL.

Here the CDR3 reads CASRFRGEQFF. The CDR3 nucleotides are TGTGCCAGCAGGTTTCGGGGAGAGCAGTTCTTC. The J gene is TRBJ2-1, the V gene TRBV12-3 or TRBV12-4; a weak D match, TRBD2 (5 bases). The ends were cut back, 6 bases at V and 10 bases at J, with 10 bases in the middle. The CDR3 spans 11 residues.

This chain uses TRBV28 with TRBJ1-3; D is undetermined. V was trimmed by 3 bases and J by 0 bases, leaving 6 bases between them. This CDR3 has 14 residues. Per germline, CDR1 MDHEN and CDR2 SYDVKM. The CDR3 spells CASSFYRSGNTIYF. The CDR3 region has the DNA TGTGCCAGCAGTTTCTACCGCTCTGGAAACACCATATATTTT.

V gene TRBV7-3 combines with J gene TRBJ1-1; 7 bases fit TRBD1. The CDR3 runs 13 residues. The V segment lost 5 bases and the J segment 3 bases; nucleotides outside the gene matches: 3. Germline CDR1 SGHTA, CDR2 FQGTGA. The DNA of the CDR3 is TGTGCCAGCAGCCTGACAGGGCACACTGAAGCTTTCTTT. Amino acids: CASSLTGHTEAFF.

The V and J genes are TRBV5-1 and TRBJ1-1; tentative D call: TRBD1 (5 bases). Germline CDR1 reads SGHRS; CDR2 reads YFSETQ. The CDR3 is 16 amino acids. Trimming cost V 0 bases and J 0 bases, with 12 bases left between them. The CDR3 loop reads CASSLAGALMNTEAFF. As DNA, the CDR3 is TGCGCCAGCAGCTTGGCTGGGGCCCTAATGAACACTGAAGCTTTCTTT.

The rearrangement links TRBV6-5 to TRBJ1-2; D gene unclear. The ends were cut back, 2 bases at V and 8 bases at J, with 15 bases in the middle. The CDR3 has 14 residues. Germline CDR1 is MNHEY and CDR2 is SVGAGI. CDR3 sequence: CASSYTVLSGGYTF. The CDR3 bases are TGTGCCAGCAGTTACACCGTGTTAAGCGGGGGCTACACCTTC.

The chain employs TRBV6-6 and TRBJ2-3, with D tentatively TRBD2 (7 bases). Germline V CDR1 and CDR2: MNHNY, SVGAGI (reference sequence). This CDR3 region has 12 residues. V dropped 8 bases and J dropped 6 bases, with 12 bases sitting between them. The CDR3 DNA follows: TGTGCCAGCGAGGGGGGGGAGGATACGCAGTATTTT. It codes for CASEGGEDTQYF.

The rearrangement uses TRBV10-3 and TRBJ2-7; D unresolved. CDR1 and CDR2 (germline): ENHRY, SYGVKD. The CDR3 is 13 amino acids. V was pared by 3 bases and J by 4 bases, with 10 bases between. CDR3 DNA: TGTGCCATCAGTGAACAACAGCTTTACGAGCAGTACGTC. Translation gives CAISEQQLYEQYV.

As to this clone: Within the sample, other DNA sequences also encode this same CDR3. The V call is TRBV28, the J call TRBJ1-3; TRBD1 matches 9 bases. The CDR3 is made up of 14 amino acids. Germline assignment: CDR1 MDHEN and CDR2 SYDVKM. The ends lost 5 bases at V and 2 bases at J; junction bases unmatched: 1. CDR3 nucleotide sequence: TGTGCCAGCAGTCGACAGGGGGCTGGAAACACCATATATTTT. Translating it yields CASSRQGAGNTIYF.

Only one count was recorded for this clone. The rearrangement joins TRBV19 to TRBJ2-7; TRBD1 agrees at 7 bases. Germline CDR1 LNHDA, CDR2 SQIVND (reference sequence). Unmatched junction bases numbered 10, after V lost 4 bases and J lost 4 bases. The CDR3 length is 15 residues. The CDR3 protein is CASSTRSGTVYEQYF. CDR3 sequence (DNA): TGTGCCAGTAGTACCCGTTCCGGGACAGTATACGAGCAGTACTTC.

The V call is TRBV27, the J call TRBJ2-3; maybe TRBD1 (6 bases). The CDR3 loop spans 16 amino acids. Per the germline V gene, CDR1 is MNHEY and CDR2 is SMNVEV (reference sequence). The germline V and J ends were trimmed by 5 bases and 2 bases, with 17 bases remaining between them. The CDR3 sequence: CASSQLMTGVTDTQYF. The CDR3 DNA is TGTGCCAGCAGTCAGCTAATGACAGGAGTCACAGATACGCAGTATTTT.

The rearrangement links TRBV9 to TRBJ2-3; possibly TRBD2 for D (6 bases). V was shortened by 3 bases and J by 4 bases, with 12 bases between the two germline ends. Germline V gives CDR1 SGDLS, CDR2 YYNGEE. This CDR3 has 14 residues. The CDR3 sequence is CASSGGLIADTQYF. The CDR3 coding sequence is TGTGCCAGCAGCGGGGGACTCATTGCAGATACGCAGTATTTT.

The sample holds one count of this clone. In DNA form, the CDR3 reads TGTGCCAGCAGCGGACAGGGGCGGTTCAATGAGCAGTTCTTC. Protein product: CASSGQGRFNEQFF. The V gene is TRBV7-6, the J gene TRBJ2-1, with TRBD1 identical over 9 bases. This CDR3 comprises 14 residues. Looked up from germline, CDR1 is SGHVS and CDR2 is FNYEAQ. V shed 5 bases and J 6 bases; nucleotides not matched to a gene: 5.

The chain has TRBV4-1 and TRBJ1-5; no firm D call. V lost 4 bases to trimming and J lost 4 bases, with 20 bases between them. This CDR3 has 17 amino acids. Looked up from germline, CDR1 is MGHRA and CDR2 is YSYEKL. CDR3 protein: CASSPRPPPEGNQPQHF. The CDR3 DNA is TGCGCCAGCAGCCCCCGGCCCCCACCTGAGGGTAATCAGCCCCAGCATTTT.

This clone was recorded only once. The genes are TRBV5-1 and TRBJ1-4, with 7 bases identical to TRBD1. V lost 4 bases to trimming and J lost 8 bases; unmatched junction nucleotides: 11. CDR3 length: 15 amino acids. Germline values: CDR1 SGHRS, CDR2 YFSETQ. The CDR3: CASSTTGLVFEKLFF. Here the CDR3 DNA reads TGCGCCAGCAGCACGACAGGGTTAGTGTTCGAAAAACTGTTTTTT.

As DNA, the CDR3 is TGTGCCGCTCGGGGCAGGGGGCAAGAGCAGTACGTC. Residues: CAARGRGQEQYV. This chain joins TRBV6-5 and TRBJ2-7, with 8 bases identical to TRBD1. This CDR3 has 12 amino acids. Looked up from germline, CDR1 is MNHEY and CDR2 is SVGAGI. The ends lost 11 bases at V and 7 bases at J; junction bases unmatched: 10.